This T cell receptor (beta chain) was found in a study of blood T cell repertoires in COVID-19. Study-wide background: Italy, Spain and the United States were the sources of the convalescent and acute COVID-19 samples.

Germline V gene lookup returns CDR1 LGHNA and CDR2 YSLEER. Trimming shortened V by 0 bases and J by 5 bases, and 20 bases separated the two germline ends. The CDR3 consists of 18 residues. Per the study methods: Amplified reference gene primers provided the basis for estimating nucleated cell counts. Produced via immunoSEQ multiplex PCR; TCRdb's table is partial and in-frame only. Clonal size and the V and J genes are those of that table, whereas D and trimming came from the DNA. The table includes 200,000 to 250,000 clones, more than 85% detected once. Material: peripheral blood. The sequence derives from a woman between 65 and 79 years old with active or convalescent COVID-19. The chain couples TRBV4-3 to TRBJ2-1; tentatively, D is TRBD2 (7 bases). The CDR3 region is CASSQDSSGGGSNNEQFF. Here the CDR3 DNA reads TGCGCCAGCAGCCAAGATAGTAGTGGGGGGGGCTCGAACAATGAGCAGTTCTTC.